This TCR beta chain originates from a study of T cells in localized non-small cell lung cancer. V was cut by 6 bases and J by 1 base, with 7 bases left in between. Germline V CDR1 and CDR2: WSHSY, SAAADI. The CDR3 is made up of 13 amino acids. Study-wide results and limits: Uninvolved adjacent lung showed the highest T cell clonality, exceeding tumor. Adjacent lung had a median roughly 61 of the 100 largest tumor clones. Longer overall survival accompanied higher blood T cell density.

The assay was immunoSEQ multiplex PCR, and TCRdb's table has in-frame clones only and misses some. The table includes about 10,000 clones, roughly 87% detected once. Turning to this clone: Its matching antigen is unknown.

The gene calls are TRBV10-2 and TRBJ1-5, with no clear D. This clonotype originated in a male donor at least 60 years old with stage III squamous cell lung carcinoma. The sample in question was peripheral blood, obtained before any cancer treatment. The CDR3 here is CASRDGSNQPQHF. The CDR3 bases are TGCGCCAGCAGGGACGGAAGCAATCAGCCCCAGCATTTT.